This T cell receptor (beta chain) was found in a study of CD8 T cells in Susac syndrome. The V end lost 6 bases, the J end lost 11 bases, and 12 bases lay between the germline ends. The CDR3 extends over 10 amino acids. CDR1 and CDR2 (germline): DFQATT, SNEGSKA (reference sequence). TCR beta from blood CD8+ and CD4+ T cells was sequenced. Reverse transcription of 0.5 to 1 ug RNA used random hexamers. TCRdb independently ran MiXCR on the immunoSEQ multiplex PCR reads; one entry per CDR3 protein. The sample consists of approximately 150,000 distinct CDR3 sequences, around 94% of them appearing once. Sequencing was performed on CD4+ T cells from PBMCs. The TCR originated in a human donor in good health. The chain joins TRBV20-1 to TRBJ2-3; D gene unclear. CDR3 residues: CSAPKEKQYF. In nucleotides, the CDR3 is TGCAGTGCGCCTAAGGAGAAGCAGTATTTT.